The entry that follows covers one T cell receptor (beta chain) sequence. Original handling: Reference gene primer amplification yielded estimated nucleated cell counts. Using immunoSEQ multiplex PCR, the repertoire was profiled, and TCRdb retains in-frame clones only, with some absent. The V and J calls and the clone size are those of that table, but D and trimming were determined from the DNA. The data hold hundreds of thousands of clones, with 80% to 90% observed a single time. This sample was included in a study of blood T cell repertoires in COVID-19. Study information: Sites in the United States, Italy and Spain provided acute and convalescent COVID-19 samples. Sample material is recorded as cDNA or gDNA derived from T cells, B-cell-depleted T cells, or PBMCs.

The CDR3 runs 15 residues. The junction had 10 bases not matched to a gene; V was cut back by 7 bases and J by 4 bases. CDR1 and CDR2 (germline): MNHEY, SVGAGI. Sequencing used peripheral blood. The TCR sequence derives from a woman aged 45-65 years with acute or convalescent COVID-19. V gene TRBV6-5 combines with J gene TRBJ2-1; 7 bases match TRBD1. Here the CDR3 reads CASTLRQGLYNEQFF. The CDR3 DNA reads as TGTGCCAGCACCCTCAGACAGGGCTTGTACAATGAGCAGTTCTTC.